Presented here are 4 T cell receptor beta chains from one specimen sequenced in a study of CD8 T cells in Susac syndrome. Random hexamers were used to reverse transcribe the RNA input (0.5 to 1 ug). TCRdb used MiXCR to reprocess the immunoSEQ multiplex PCR reads, holding one entry per CDR3 protein. The repertoire includes under 80,000 distinct CDR3 sequences, approximately 94% of them detected once, and roughly 0.56% sits in the top ten. Sequencing input: CD4+ T cells from PBMCs. The receptors originated from a human donor with Susac syndrome.

This sequence joins TRBV12-3 or TRBV12-4 and TRBJ2-1; 8 bases are a match to TRBD2. This CDR3 is built from 15 residues. V shed 3 bases and J 6 bases; nucleotides not matched to a gene: 7. CDR3 residues: CASSFAGGRSNEQFF. The CDR3 DNA sequence: TGTGCCAGCAGTTTTGCGGGAGGCCGTTCCAATGAGCAGTTCTTC.

This clonotype appeared a single time. This chain joins TRBV4-1 and TRBJ2-1; D might be TRBD1 or TRBD2, each matching 5 bases. The CDR3 has 15 amino acids. V lost 1 base and J 5 bases, leaving 12 bases between the germline ends. Germline V gives CDR1 MGHRA, CDR2 YSYEKL. CDR3 sequence (DNA): TGCGCCAGCAGCCAAGTATGGGACGGAAACAATGAGCAGTTCTTC. It yields the protein CASSQVWDGNNEQFF.

The CDR3 is CASSGTSGRANYSNEQFF. For the CDR3, the DNA is TGTGCCAGCAGCGGGACTAGCGGGAGGGCCAATTACAGCAATGAGCAGTTCTTC. The rearrangement links TRBV5-4 to TRBJ2-1, with 16 bases that match TRBD2. The V gene's germline CDR1 is SGHNT and CDR2 YYREEE (reference sequence). V was clipped by 4 bases and J by 6 bases; unmatched bases: 10. CDR3 size: 18 residues.

The V gene is TRBV12-5, the J gene TRBJ2-7, with D possibly matching TRBD1 (5 bases). V was cut by 8 bases and J by 2 bases, with 13 bases left in between. Germline V gene lookup returns CDR1 LGHNT and CDR2 FRNRAP. This CDR3 contains 13 residues. CDR3 region: CASSDSFTYEQYF. The CDR3 DNA is TGTGCTAGTTCAGACAGCTTTACCTACGAGCAGTACTTC. Full variable domain (missing parts from reference TRBV12-5 and TRBJ2-7): DARVTQTPRHKVTEMGQEVTMRCQPILGHNTVFWYRQTMMQGLELLAYFRNRAPLDDSGMPKDRFSAEMPDATLATLKIQPSEPRDSAVYFCASSDSFTYEQYFGPGTRLTVT.